This TCR beta chain comes out of a study of CD8 T cells in Susac syndrome. Sequencing targeted TCR beta in blood CD8+ and CD4+ T cells. Negative isolation was used for CD8+ and CD4+ T cells, and FACS enrichment was applied to TEMRA cells. Trimming removed 11 bases from V and 7 bases from J, with 15 bases in between. This CDR3 is 12 amino acids long. Germline lookup yields CDR1 MNHEY and CDR2 SMNVEV (reference sequence). This clonotype was seen a single time. The RNA, roughly 0.45 to 1 ug, was put through reverse transcription using random hexamers. Amplification of TCR beta CDR3 was carried out by immunoSEQ multiplex PCR, which covered 54 Vbeta and 13 Jbeta segments. TCRdb processed the immunoSEQ multiplex PCR reads anew with MiXCR; each CDR3 protein has one entry. The sample lists around 110,000 distinct CDR3 sequences; just under 95% were seen once.

The V and J genes are TRBV27 and TRBJ2-1; weak D call: TRBD2 (6 bases). The clonotype comes from a human donor with Susac syndrome. The sample consisted of CD8+ T cells from PBMCs. The CDR3 spells CASQPGLNEQFF. The CDR3 nucleotides are TGTGCCTCTCAACCAGGACTAAATGAGCAGTTCTTC.